What follows are 26 T cell receptor beta chains derived from one specimen sequenced in a study of control samples from healthy donors and cancer patients. Data came from immunoSEQ multiplex PCR; TCRdb stores just in-frame clones and leaves some out. The sample has approximately 110,000 clones; 75% to 95% are singletons. The sample was blood. Source of these receptors: a human donor in good health. The donor label of this sample is uncertain.

The DNA for the CDR3 is TGTGCCAGCAGTAGAAACAGGGATGGTACTGAAGCTTTCTTT. Protein product: CASSRNRDGTEAFF. The chain recombines TRBV6-4 with TRBJ1-1, with a weak D call TRBD1 (6 bases). The V gene's germline CDR1 is MRHNA and CDR2 SNTAGT. Trimming removed 5 bases at V and 5 bases at J, with 15 bases between. This CDR3 region has 14 residues.

The V and J genes are TRBV6-5 and TRBJ2-7, with 7 bases that match TRBD1. Germline V gives CDR1 MNHEY, CDR2 SVGAGI. V shed 2 bases, J shed 4 bases, and the junction held 2 bases outside the gene matches. This CDR3 has 13 residues. CDR3 sequence: CASSYGQEYEQYF. As DNA, the CDR3 is TGTGCCAGCAGTTACGGACAGGAATACGAGCAGTACTTC.

This clone was found once. V is TRBV5-1 and J is TRBJ2-7, with 7 bases identical to TRBD1. V gave up 4 bases and J gave up 6 bases; unmatched junction bases: 7. The length of the CDR3 is 13 residues. CDR1 is SGHRS, CDR2 YFSETQ, per germline. The CDR3 here is CASSQGTVREQYF. The CDR3 nucleotides read TGCGCCAGCAGCCAGGGGACAGTCCGCGAGCAGTACTTC. The full variable domain, completed using reference TRBV5-1 and TRBJ2-7, is KAGVTQTPRYLIKTRGQQVTLSCSPISGHRSVSWYQQTPGQGLQFLFEYFSETQRNKGNFPGRFSGRQFSNSRSEMNVSTLELGDSALYLCASSQGTVREQYFGPGTRLTVT.

This chain connects TRBV9 to TRBJ2-5, with unresolved D. Per germline, CDR1 SGDLS and CDR2 YYNGEE. The CDR3 totals 15 residues. With 1 base removed from V and 4 bases from J, the gap between germline ends came to 14 bases. The CDR3 spells CASSVNGLFGETQYF. In nucleotides, the CDR3 is TGTGCCAGCAGCGTAAATGGGTTATTCGGAGAGACCCAGTACTTC.

The chain couples TRBV2 to TRBJ1-6; TRBD1 agrees at 7 bases. The V gene end was trimmed by 3 bases and the J gene end by 7 bases; junction bases not matched to a gene: 6. The CDR3 loop spans 15 amino acids. Germline V gene lookup returns CDR1 SNHLY and CDR2 FYNNEI. The CDR3, as DNA: TGTGCCAGCAGTGAGAGGGCAGGGGGAAATTCACCCCTCCACTTT. It codes for CASSERAGGNSPLHF.

For this clone: This sample includes further DNA sequences coding for the same CDR3. V is TRBV2 and J is TRBJ1-1; 8 bases are a match to TRBD1. The germline CDR1 and CDR2 sequences are SNHLY and FYNNEI. The CDR3 runs to 14 residues. The V gene end was trimmed by 2 bases and the J gene end by 8 bases; junction bases not matched to a gene: 7. CDR3 amino acids: CASSERDRGTEAFF. DNA of the CDR3: TGTGCCAGCAGTGAAAGAGACAGGGGAACCGAAGCTTTCTTT.

The chain is built from TRBV5-1 and TRBJ2-3; 15 bases agree with TRBD2. Germline V gene sequence: CDR1 SGHRS, CDR2 YFSETQ. The J segment lost 0 bases and the V segment lost 0 bases, leaving 5 bases of the junction unmatched. The CDR3 loop spans 19 amino acids. CDR3 loop: CASSLVGTSGGTSTDTQYF. The CDR3 bases are TGCGCCAGCAGCTTGGTTGGGACTAGCGGGGGGACGAGCACAGATACGCAGTATTTT.

A single count supports this clone. This rearrangement joins TRBV10-3 to TRBJ2-3, with D tentatively TRBD1 or TRBD2 (6 bases each). Germline CDR1 is ENHRY and CDR2 is SYGVKD. V gave up 7 bases and J gave up 5 bases, with 10 bases separating them. The CDR3 totals 12 residues. CDR3: CAINGGRDTQYF. CDR3 coding DNA: TGTGCCATCAACGGGGGCCGAGATACGCAGTATTTT.

The chain recombines TRBV3-1 (or the pseudogene TRBV3-2) with TRBJ2-7, with D possibly matching TRBD2 (6 bases). Trimming removed 1 base at V and 7 bases at J, with 8 bases between. The germline V gene has CDR1 LGHDT and CDR2 YNNKEL (reference sequence). CDR3 length: 12 amino acids. This chain's CDR3 is CASSQGSGEQYF. CDR3 DNA: TGTGCCAGCAGCCAAGGGAGCGGGGAGCAGTACTTC.

The chain is built from TRBV5-4 and TRBJ2-7; possibly TRBD2 for D (5 bases). Germline assignment: CDR1 SGHNT and CDR2 YYREEE (reference sequence). V was trimmed by 0 bases and J by 5 bases, leaving 9 bases between them. This CDR3 has 13 residues. The CDR3 loop is CASSLVGEDEQYF. The CDR3 DNA follows: TGTGCCAGCAGCTTGGTGGGAGAGGACGAGCAGTACTTC.

This clone was counted a single time. For the CDR3, the DNA is TGCGCCAGCAGCGTGGGCCGAAATCAGCCCCAGCATTTT. Protein: CASSVGRNQPQHF. This rearrangement joins TRBV5-1 to TRBJ1-5; D is unresolved. The CDR3 runs to 13 residues. CDR1 and CDR2 (germline): SGHRS, YFSETQ. The germline V and J ends were trimmed by 4 bases and 4 bases, with 9 bases remaining between them.

The chain recombines TRBV9 with TRBJ1-4, with 9 bases fitting TRBD1. Trimming cost V 4 bases and J 5 bases; bases outside gene matches: 6. CDR1 is SGDLS, CDR2 YYNGEE, per germline. This CDR3 comprises 15 residues. CDR3 region: CASSQRGQGNEKLFF. The CDR3 DNA reads as TGTGCCAGCAGCCAGAGGGGACAGGGAAATGAAAAACTGTTTTTT.

This chain connects TRBV5-6 to TRBJ2-5; 8 bases are shared with TRBD2. V lost 4 bases, J lost 1 base, and 15 bases stayed unmatched. In germline, CDR1 is SGHDT, CDR2 YYEEEE. CDR3 length: 18 residues. The CDR3 region is CASSLPRGGSGAQETQYF. The CDR3 nucleotides read TGTGCCAGCAGCCTTCCAAGGGGGGGTAGCGGGGCCCAAGAGACCCAGTACTTC.

The chain carries TRBV14 and TRBJ1-1; D uncertain. The V end lost 1 base, the J end lost 6 bases, and 6 bases lay between the germline ends. There are 12 residues in the CDR3. CDR1 and CDR2 (germline): SGHDN, FVKESK. This CDR3 reads CASSQVIAEAFF. Written as DNA, the CDR3 is TGTGCCAGCAGCCAAGTTATTGCTGAAGCTTTCTTT. Complete variable domain (other parts from reference TRBV14 and TRBJ1-1): EAGVTQFPSHSVIEKGQTVTLRCDPISGHDNLYWYRRVMGKEIKFLLHFVKESKQDESGMPNNRFLAERTGGTYSTLKVQPAELEDSGVYFCASSQVIAEAFFGQGTRLTVV.

The gene calls are TRBV7-9 and TRBJ2-1; TRBD2 matches at 10 bases. The CDR3 spans 16 residues. The V gene end was trimmed by 2 bases and the J gene end by 8 bases; junction bases not matched to a gene: 9. Looked up from germline, CDR1 is SEHNR and CDR2 is FQNEAQ (reference sequence). The CDR3 DNA reads TGTGCCAGCAGCTTAAATCTCGGGCTAGCGGGGGATGAGCAGTTCTTC. Its translation: CASSLNLGLAGDEQFF.

Turning to this clone: An end of the junction does not agree with germline; a read error may underlie this. V and J are TRBV12-3 or TRBV12-4 and TRBJ2-5; D possibly corresponds to TRBD1 (6 bases). The CDR3 spans 11 residues. The CDR3 bases are TGTGCCAGCAGCTTAGGGGGGACCCAGTACTTC. Residues: CASSLGGTQYF.

The CDR3 reads CATSRPDGGNTEAFF. The CDR3 DNA reads as TGTGCCACCAGCAGGCCAGACGGGGGGAACACTGAAGCTTTCTTT. The chain carries TRBV15 and TRBJ1-1; possibly TRBD1 for D (5 bases). CDR3 size: 15 residues. The germline V gene has CDR1 LNHNV and CDR2 YYDKDF (reference sequence). Trimming cost V 3 bases and J 1 base, with 12 bases left between them.

The chain combines TRBV14 with TRBJ2-3, with a possible D match to TRBD2 (5 bases). The CDR3 runs 13 residues. Between the trimmed V and J ends, which lost 2 bases and 5 bases, there was a span of 8 bases. Germline CDR1 and CDR2: SGHDN and FVKESK. This chain's CDR3 is CASSQLGIDTQYF. Written as DNA, the CDR3 is TGTGCCAGCAGCCAACTCGGGATAGATACGCAGTATTTT. Combining the CDR3 with reference TRBV14 and TRBJ2-3 gives the whole variable domain EAGVTQFPSHSVIEKGQTVTLRCDPISGHDNLYWYRRVMGKEIKFLLHFVKESKQDESGMPNNRFLAERTGGTYSTLKVQPAELEDSGVYFCASSQLGIDTQYFGPGTRLTVL.

Only one count was recorded for this clone. The CDR3 coding sequence is TGTGCCACCAGTGATTTTCGTCGTGCCAGGGGGACCGGGGAGCTGTTTTTT. The encoded protein is CATSDFRRARGTGELFF. The chain uses TRBV24-1 and TRBJ2-2, with TRBD1 identical over 7 bases. Germline V lookup: CDR1 KGHDR, CDR2 SFDVKD. The CDR3 consists of 17 residues. V lost 1 base to trimming and J lost 5 bases; unmatched junction nucleotides: 9.

J is TRBJ1-3 and V is TRBV11-2; 7 positions match TRBD1. The CDR3 length is 15 residues. Germline CDR1 and CDR2: SGHAT and FQNNGV. Trimming took 1 base from V and 4 from J; bases not matched to a gene: 4. The CDR3 nucleotides read TGTGCCAGCAGCTTAGCCGGGACAGTGGGAAACACCATATATTTT. The encoded protein is CASSLAGTVGNTIYF. Variable domain in full (rest from reference TRBV11-2 and TRBJ1-3): EAGVAQSPRYKIIEKRQSVAFWCNPISGHATLYWYQQILGQGPKLLIQFQNNGVVDDSQLPKDRFSAERLKGVDSTLKIQPAKLEDSAVYLCASSLAGTVGNTIYFGEGSWLTVV.

The V and J genes are TRBV5-6 and TRBJ2-7, with D perhaps TRBD1 (6 bases). The germline V gene has CDR1 SGHDT and CDR2 YYEEEE. The CDR3 length is 14 residues. V lost 1 base, J lost 3 bases, and 11 bases lay in between. CDR3 DNA: TGTGCCAGCAGCTTGCCGGACAGTAACTACGAGCAGTACTTC. This codes for CASSLPDSNYEQYF.

The rearrangement joins TRBV11-1 to TRBJ1-2, with 9 bases fitting TRBD1. The length of the CDR3 is 14 residues. The V segment lost 5 bases and the J segment 3 bases; nucleotides outside the gene matches: 4. Germline-derived CDR1 and CDR2 are SGHAT and FQDESV (reference sequence). The CDR3, as DNA: TGTGCCAGCAGCCCCGGACAGGGGCACTATGGCTACACCTTC. This translates into CASSPGQGHYGYTF.

With regard to this clone: The identical CDR3 is also encoded by other nucleotide sequences in the sample. This rearrangement joins TRBV6-5 to TRBJ1-1; D is possibly TRBD1 (6 bases). The CDR3 spans 15 residues. V lost 5 bases to trimming and J lost 4 bases, with 17 bases between them. Germline CDR1 is MNHEY and CDR2 is SVGAGI. CDR3 sequence (DNA): TGTGCCAGCAGTCTCCCCTCGGGGGCATCCACTGAAGCTTTCTTT. Translating gives CASSLPSGASTEAFF.

In this sample, this clone turned up a few times. The rearrangement uses TRBV7-9 and TRBJ1-6, with unresolved D. The CDR3 length is 14 residues. CDR1 and CDR2 from the germline V gene are SEHNR and FQNEAQ (reference sequence). V was clipped by 1 base and J by 7 bases, with 8 bases between them. The CDR3 sequence: CASSLDGPNSPLHF. For the CDR3, the DNA is TGTGCCAGCAGCTTAGATGGGCCGAATTCACCCCTCCACTTT. Based on the CDR3 plus reference TRBV7-9 and TRBJ1-6, the full variable domain is DTGVSQNPRHKITKRGQNVTFRCDPISEHNRLYWYRQTLGQGPEFLTYFQNEAQLEKSRLLSDRFSAERPKGSFSTLEIQRTEQGDSAMYLCASSLDGPNSPLHFGNGTRLTVT.

The chain links TRBV12-3 or TRBV12-4 to TRBJ1-1; D uncertain. This CDR3 is 12 amino acids long. V shed 3 bases and J shed 6 bases, with 8 bases lying between them. Written as DNA, the CDR3 is TGTGCCAGCAGTTTTGAGGAGGCTGAAGCTTTCTTT. Protein: CASSFEEAEAFF.

A word on this clone: A much larger clone sits a single nucleotide away, making a read error possible. V gene TRBV19 combines with J gene TRBJ1-5; D not certain. V lost 6 bases to trimming and J lost 0 bases, with 3 bases between them. There are 12 residues in the CDR3. The germline CDR1 and CDR2 sequences are LNHDA and SQIVND (reference sequence). The CDR3 loop is CASRLSNQPQHF. In DNA form, the CDR3 reads TGTGCCAGTAGGCTTAGCAATCAGCCCCAGCATTTT. The whole variable domain, remainder taken from reference TRBV19 and TRBJ1-5, is DGGITQSPKYLFRKEGQNVTLSCEQNLNHDAMYWYRQDPGQGLRLIYYSQIVNDFQKGDIAEGYSVSREKKESFPLTVTSAQKNPTAFYLCASRLSNQPQHFGDGTRLSIL.